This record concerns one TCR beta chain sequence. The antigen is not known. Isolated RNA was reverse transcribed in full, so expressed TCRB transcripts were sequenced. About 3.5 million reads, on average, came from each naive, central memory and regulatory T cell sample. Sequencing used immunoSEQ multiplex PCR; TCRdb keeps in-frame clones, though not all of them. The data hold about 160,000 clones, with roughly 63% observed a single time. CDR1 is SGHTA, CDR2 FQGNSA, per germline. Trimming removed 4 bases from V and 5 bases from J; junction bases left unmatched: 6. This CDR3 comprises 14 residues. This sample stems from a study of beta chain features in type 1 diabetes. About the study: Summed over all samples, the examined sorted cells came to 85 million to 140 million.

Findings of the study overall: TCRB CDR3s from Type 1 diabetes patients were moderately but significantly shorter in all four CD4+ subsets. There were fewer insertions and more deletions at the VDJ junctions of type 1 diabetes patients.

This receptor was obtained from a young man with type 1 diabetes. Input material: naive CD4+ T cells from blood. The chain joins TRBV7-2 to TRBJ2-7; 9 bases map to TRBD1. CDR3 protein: CASSSGQGIDEQYF. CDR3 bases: TGTGCCAGCAGCTCCGGACAGGGGATCGACGAGCAGTACTTC.